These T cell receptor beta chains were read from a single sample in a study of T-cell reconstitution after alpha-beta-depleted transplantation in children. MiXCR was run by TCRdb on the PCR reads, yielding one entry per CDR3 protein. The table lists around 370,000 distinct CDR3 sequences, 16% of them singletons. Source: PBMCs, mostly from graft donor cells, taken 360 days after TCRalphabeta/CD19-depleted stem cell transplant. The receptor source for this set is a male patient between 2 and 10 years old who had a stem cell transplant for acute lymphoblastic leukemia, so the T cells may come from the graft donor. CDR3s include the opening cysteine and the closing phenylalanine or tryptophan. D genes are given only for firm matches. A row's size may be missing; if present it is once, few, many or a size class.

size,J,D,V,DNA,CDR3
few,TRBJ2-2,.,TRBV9,TGTGCCAGCAGCGTAGCCTACAGCAACACCGGGGAGCTGTTTTTT,CASSVAYSNTGELFF
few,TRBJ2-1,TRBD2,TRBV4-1,TGCGCCAGCAGCCAAGGAGGGATTCGGGCCGGGACTAGCAAAAATGAGCAGTTCTTC,CASSQGGIRAGTSKNEQFF
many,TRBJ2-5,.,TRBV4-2,TGTGCCAGCAGCCAAGCCCAGGGAAACCAAGAGACCCAGTACTTC,CASSQAQGNQETQYF
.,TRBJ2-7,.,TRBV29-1,TGCAGCGCCACTACAGCAGGGCCCTCCAACGAGCAGTACTTC,CSATTAGPSNEQYF
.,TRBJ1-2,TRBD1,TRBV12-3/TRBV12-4,TGTGCCAGCAGCCCTTTAACAGGGGGATATGGCTACACCTTC,CASSPLTGGYGYTF
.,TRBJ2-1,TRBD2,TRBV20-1,TGCAGTGCTAGAGCACGGGACTACTATGAGCAGTTCTTC,CSARARDYYEQFF
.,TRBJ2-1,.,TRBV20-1,TGCAGTGCTAGAGCTTGGCGGGCCGCCAATGAGCAGTTCTTC,CSARAWRAANEQFF
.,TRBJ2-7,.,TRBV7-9,TGTGCCAGCAGCCCCCGGGGCGGGAACCTCTACGAGCAGTACTTC,CASSPRGGNLYEQYF
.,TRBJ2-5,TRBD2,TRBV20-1,TGCAGTGCTAGCCGGACTAGCGGGAGCGAGACCCAGTACTTC,CSASRTSGSETQYF
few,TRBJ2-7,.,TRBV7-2,TGTGCCAGCAGCTTAGGCACCCGGACCTACGAGCAGTACTTC,CASSLGTRTYEQYF
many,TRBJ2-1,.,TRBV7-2,TGTGCCAGCAGCCAAGATACTTACAATGAGCAGTTCTTC,CASSQDTYNEQFF
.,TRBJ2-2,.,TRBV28,TGTGCCAGCGGCCCCCGGCTGCTAGGCTTCACCACCGGGGAGCTGTTTTTT,CASGPRLLGFTTGELFF
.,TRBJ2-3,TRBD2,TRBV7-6,TGTGCCAGCAGCTTAAAATGGCCGACTAGCGGGAGGGCCATGGATACGCAGTATTTT,CASSLKWPTSGRAMDTQYF
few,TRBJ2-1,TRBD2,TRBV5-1,TGCGCCAGCAGCTTGGGACTAGCGGGAGGGGGGAATGAGCAGTTCTTC,CASSLGLAGGGNEQFF
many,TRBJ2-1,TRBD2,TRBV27,TGTGCCAGCAGGCTAGCGGGAGGGCCAGGGAATGAGCAGTTCTTC,CASRLAGGPGNEQFF
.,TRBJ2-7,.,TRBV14,TGTGCCAGCAGCCAACATCGCGAGCAGTACTTC,CASSQHREQYF
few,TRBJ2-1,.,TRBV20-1,TGCAGTGCTAGAGCGTGGGGGAGGCCCTACAATGAGCAGTTCTTC,CSARAWGRPYNEQFF
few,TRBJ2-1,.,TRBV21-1,TGTGCCAGCAGCAAAAAACCATACAATGAGCAGTTCTTC,CASSKKPYNEQFF
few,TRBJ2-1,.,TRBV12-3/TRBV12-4,TGTGCCAGCAGCCCCCGTACTAGAGGACTATACAATGAGCAGTTCTTC,CASSPRTRGLYNEQFF
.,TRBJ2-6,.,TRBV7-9,TGTGCCAGCAGCTTTCGGGACCGACTCTCTGGGGCCAACGTCCTGACTTTC,CASSFRDRLSGANVLTF
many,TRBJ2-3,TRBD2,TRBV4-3,TGCGCCAGCAGCCAAGACCCATTCGGGACTAAACAGTATTTT,CASSQDPFGTKQYF
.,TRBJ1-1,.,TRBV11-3,TGTGCCAGCAGCTTAGTCTACAACACTGAAGCTTTCTTT,CASSLVYNTEAFF
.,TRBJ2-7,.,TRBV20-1,TGCAGTGCTAGAAGGGTGGGGGCCCTTTACGAGCAGTACTTC,CSARRVGALYEQYF
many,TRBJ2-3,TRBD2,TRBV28,TGTGCCAGCAGTGCCGGGACTAGCGGCACAGATACGCAGTATTTT,CASSAGTSGTDTQYF
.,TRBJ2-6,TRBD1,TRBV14,TGTGCCAGCAGCCAAACCGGGACAGCACTCTCTGGGGCCAACGTCCTGACTTTC,CASSQTGTALSGANVLTF
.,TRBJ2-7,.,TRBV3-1,TGTGCCAGCAGTTCAATACCGGGGGCCTACGAGCAGTACTTC,CASSSIPGAYEQYF
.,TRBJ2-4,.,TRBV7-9,TGTGCCAGCAGCTTAAAATATCAGGGAGACGGGAACATTCAGTACTTC,CASSLKYQGDGNIQYF
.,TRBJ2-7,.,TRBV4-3,TGCGCCAGCAGCCAAGATAGTAGGGGGGCCCTCTCCTACGAGCAGTACTTC,CASSQDSRGALSYEQYF
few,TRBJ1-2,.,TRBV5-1,TGCGCCAGCAGCTTGGAGTCTGGGGTTGAGGGCTACACCTTC,CASSLESGVEGYTF
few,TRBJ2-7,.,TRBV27,TGTGCCAGCAGTTTATATCAGGACTACTCCTACGAGCAGTACTTC,CASSLYQDYSYEQYF
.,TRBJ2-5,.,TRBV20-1,TGCAGTGCTACAAACTGGGTGTCCTCGGAGACCCAGTACTTC,CSATNWVSSETQYF
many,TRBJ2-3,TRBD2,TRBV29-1,TGCAGCGTTGTATGGGAGAGCGGGAGTTCAGATACGCAGTATTTT,CSVVWESGSSDTQYF
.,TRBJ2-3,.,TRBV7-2,TGTGCCAGCAGCATCTCGTCTCAAGATACGCAGTATTTT,CASSISSQDTQYF
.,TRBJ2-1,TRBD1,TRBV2,TGTGCCAGCAGTCGGGACAGGGGGCTTGGTGAGCAGTTCTTC,CASSRDRGLGEQFF
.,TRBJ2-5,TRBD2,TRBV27,TGTGCCAGCAGTTTGGCGGCTAGCGGGACCCCAGAGACCCAGTACTTC,CASSLAASGTPETQYF
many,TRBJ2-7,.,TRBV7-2,TGTGCCAGCAGCTTAGTAGGCGAGCTAAGCTCCTACGAGCAGTACTTC,CASSLVGELSSYEQYF
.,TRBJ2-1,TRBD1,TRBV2,TGTGCCAGCAGTGAAAGGGGGCTTTGGGACAATGAGCAGTTCTTC,CASSERGLWDNEQFF
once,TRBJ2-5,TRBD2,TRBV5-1,TGCGCCAGCAGCTGGACTAGCGGGAGCAGGGGAGAGACCCAGTACTTC,CASSWTSGSRGETQYF
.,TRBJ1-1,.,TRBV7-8,TGTGCCAGCAGCTTAGAGGTACTGAACACTGAAGCTTTCTTT,CASSLEVLNTEAFF
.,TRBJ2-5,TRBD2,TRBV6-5,TGTGCCAGCAGCCGCACCGGACTAGCGGGAGCTGGGACCCAGTACTTC,CASSRTGLAGAGTQYF
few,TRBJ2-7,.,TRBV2,TGTGCCGGATCCCCTGGCAGGGGAAGCCACGAGCAGTACTTC,CAGSPGRGSHEQYF
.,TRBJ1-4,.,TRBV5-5,TGTGCCAGCAGCTTGGCTCCGACAGATGAAAAACTGTTTTTT,CASSLAPTDEKLFF
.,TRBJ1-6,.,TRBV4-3,TGCGCCAGCAGCCAAGATTTGTGGGTTATGAATTCACCCCTCCACTTT,CASSQDLWVMNSPLHF
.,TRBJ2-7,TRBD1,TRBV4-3,TGCGCCAGCAGCCAATCGACAGGGTGGGACGAGCAGTACTTC,CASSQSTGWDEQYF
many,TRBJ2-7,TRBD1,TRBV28,TGTGCCAGCGTTAACAGGGGGCGCTCCTACGAGCAGTACTTC,CASVNRGRSYEQYF
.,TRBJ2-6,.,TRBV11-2,TGTGCCAGCGGTTCAGGGAGAAGCTCTGGGGCCAACGTCCTGACTTTC,CASGSGRSSGANVLTF